The rows below give T cell receptor beta chains drawn from one sample of a study of regulatory T cells in long-lasting Graves disease. TCRdb re-derived calls from the multiplex PCR reads in MiXCR, one entry per CDR3 protein. The sample shows roughly 500,000 distinct CDR3 sequences, 13% to 15% of them seen only once. A further study also used this sample, focusing on T cells in Graves' hyperthyroidism and ophthalmopathy.

The specimen comprised peripheral blood mononuclear cells (PBMCs), sampled at new diagnosis, from a patient treated with antithyroid drugs. These receptors all stem from a woman between 45 and 60 years old with Graves disease. Each CDR3 is given with its conserved first and last residue. Each record gives: J gene, D gene, V gene, clone size, CDR3 DNA, CDR3 protein. The D gene is left open where the match is weak. The size entry is marked missing in some rows and otherwise reads once, few, many or a size class.

j_call: TRBJ1-5
d_call: TRBD1
v_call: TRBV5-8
clone_size: NA
cdr3_nt: TGTGCCAGCAGCTTGCCGGGACAGGGGGCTCAAAGCAATCAGCCCCAGCATTTT
cdr3_aa: CASSLPGQGAQSNQPQHF

j_call: TRBJ1-2
d_call: NA
v_call: TRBV30
clone_size: few
cdr3_nt: TGTGCCTGGAGTGTTATCTATGGCTACACCTTC
cdr3_aa: CAWSVIYGYTF

j_call: TRBJ1-5
d_call: NA
v_call: TRBV5-1
clone_size: many
cdr3_nt: TGCGCCAGCAGCTTGGCCCATGATCAGCCCCAGCATTTT
cdr3_aa: CASSLAHDQPQHF

j_call: TRBJ2-1
d_call: NA
v_call: TRBV5-5
clone_size: many
cdr3_nt: TGTGCCAGCAGCTTGCACCGGGAGTTCAATGAGCAGTTCTTC
cdr3_aa: CASSLHREFNEQFF

j_call: TRBJ2-5
d_call: NA
v_call: TRBV28
clone_size: NA
cdr3_nt: TGTGCCAGCAGTAACAGCATCGGGGTACAGTACTTC
cdr3_aa: CASSNSIGVQYF

j_call: TRBJ2-3
d_call: NA
v_call: TRBV19
clone_size: few
cdr3_nt: TGTGCCAGTAGCATTCGGTACGACACAGATACGCAGTATTTT
cdr3_aa: CASSIRYDTDTQYF

j_call: TRBJ2-1
d_call: TRBD2
v_call: TRBV11-2
clone_size: once
cdr3_nt: TGCGCCAGCAGCTTCGGACTAGCGGGAGGGCCAGGAAGGGAGCAGTTCTTC
cdr3_aa: CASSFGLAGGPGREQFF

j_call: TRBJ1-2
d_call: NA
v_call: TRBV11-2
clone_size: once
cdr3_nt: TGTGCCAGCACCCTGGGGTATCCTAACTATGGCTACACCTTC
cdr3_aa: CASTLGYPNYGYTF

j_call: TRBJ1-5
d_call: NA
v_call: TRBV9
clone_size: NA
cdr3_nt: TGTGCCAGCAGCGAGGGGACTTGGGATCAGCCCCAGCATTTT
cdr3_aa: CASSEGTWDQPQHF

j_call: TRBJ2-1
d_call: NA
v_call: TRBV20-1
clone_size: many
cdr3_nt: TGCAGTGCTAGAGATTGGCCGGTCTCCTACAATGAGCAGTTCTTC
cdr3_aa: CSARDWPVSYNEQFF

j_call: TRBJ2-3
d_call: TRBD2
v_call: TRBV27
clone_size: NA
cdr3_nt: TGTGCCAGCAGTTCAGCGGGAGCAGGCGAAGATACGCAGTATTTT
cdr3_aa: CASSSAGAGEDTQYF

j_call: TRBJ2-5
d_call: NA
v_call: TRBV5-1
clone_size: few
cdr3_nt: TGCGCCAGCAGCCCTCCCCAGCGGTCCCCAGAGACCCAGTACTTC
cdr3_aa: CASSPPQRSPETQYF

j_call: TRBJ2-4
d_call: NA
v_call: TRBV10-3
clone_size: few
cdr3_nt: TGTGCCATCAGTGAGGGGGCACTAGCCAAAAACATTCAGTACTTC
cdr3_aa: CAISEGALAKNIQYF

j_call: TRBJ2-1
d_call: TRBD2
v_call: TRBV5-4
clone_size: NA
cdr3_nt: TGTGCCAGCAGCTTGGATGCGGGAGGGCCTCTGGGCTCCTACAATGAGCAGTTCTTC
cdr3_aa: CASSLDAGGPLGSYNEQFF

j_call: TRBJ1-1
d_call: NA
v_call: TRBV7-3
clone_size: NA
cdr3_nt: TGTGCCAGCAGCCTCGGGAGGGAGAACACTGAAGCTTTCTTT
cdr3_aa: CASSLGRENTEAFF

j_call: TRBJ2-3
d_call: NA
v_call: TRBV9
clone_size: few
cdr3_nt: TGTGCCAGCAGCATCGAGGAGGGCCAATTAGATACGCAGTATTTT
cdr3_aa: CASSIEEGQLDTQYF

j_call: TRBJ2-1
d_call: TRBD2
v_call: TRBV9
clone_size: NA
cdr3_nt: TGTGCCAGCAGCGGCGGGGGGACTAGCGGGAAGAACAATGAGCAGTTCTTC
cdr3_aa: CASSGGGTSGKNNEQFF

j_call: TRBJ1-5
d_call: TRBD1
v_call: TRBV3-1
clone_size: NA
cdr3_nt: TGTGCCAGCAGCCAAGATCAGGCAGGGGGCGGCAATCAGCCCCAGCATTTT
cdr3_aa: CASSQDQAGGGNQPQHF

j_call: TRBJ2-5
d_call: TRBD2
v_call: TRBV11-2
clone_size: NA
cdr3_nt: TGTGCCAGCAGCGCACCGGGACTAGCGGGAGAAGAGACCCAGTACTTC
cdr3_aa: CASSAPGLAGEETQYF

j_call: TRBJ2-1
d_call: NA
v_call: TRBV11-3
clone_size: many
cdr3_nt: TGTGCCAGCAGCTTGGGACACAAAACGTACAATGAGCAGTTCTTC
cdr3_aa: CASSLGHKTYNEQFF

j_call: TRBJ1-5
d_call: NA
v_call: TRBV28
clone_size: many
cdr3_nt: TGTGCCAGCAGTCCCAGACAGAGGTCCAATCAGCCCCAGCATTTT
cdr3_aa: CASSPRQRSNQPQHF

j_call: TRBJ1-1
d_call: NA
v_call: TRBV30
clone_size: NA
cdr3_nt: TGTGCCTGGAGTGTACGCAAGGTCACAGGGATGTTGGTTGGTAGGAGCACTGAAGCTTTCTTT
cdr3_aa: CAWSVRKVTGMLVGRSTEAFF

j_call: TRBJ1-2
d_call: TRBD1
v_call: TRBV7-9
clone_size: NA
cdr3_nt: TGTGCCAGCACCTACCAGGGGGCCAGATATGGCTACACCTTC
cdr3_aa: CASTYQGARYGYTF

j_call: TRBJ1-5
d_call: NA
v_call: TRBV27
clone_size: many
cdr3_nt: TGTGCCAGCAGTTTATCGGGGGCTCAGCCCCAGCATTTT
cdr3_aa: CASSLSGAQPQHF

j_call: TRBJ2-7
d_call: TRBD1
v_call: TRBV28
clone_size: many
cdr3_nt: TGTGCCAGCAGTTTCCCCCAATCAGGGGGCTCCTACGAGCAGTACTTC
cdr3_aa: CASSFPQSGGSYEQYF

j_call: TRBJ1-5
d_call: NA
v_call: TRBV6-1
clone_size: few
cdr3_nt: TGTGCCAGCACCCTAGGGGGAGTTGGGAAAAATCAGCCCCAGCATTTT
cdr3_aa: CASTLGGVGKNQPQHF

j_call: TRBJ1-4
d_call: NA
v_call: TRBV4-1
clone_size: few
cdr3_nt: TGCGCCAGCAGCCAGGGACGGAGTGAAAAACTGTTTTTT
cdr3_aa: CASSQGRSEKLFF

j_call: TRBJ2-2
d_call: NA
v_call: TRBV4-1
clone_size: few
cdr3_nt: TGCGCCAGCAGTCGCGGTGGGAAGGAGCTGTTTTTT
cdr3_aa: CASSRGGKELFF

j_call: TRBJ2-2
d_call: NA
v_call: TRBV7-2
clone_size: few
cdr3_nt: TGTGCCAGCAGCTTAAGGGTAGCGAGGGAATGGGGAAGGACCGGGGAGCTGTTTTTT
cdr3_aa: CASSLRVAREWGRTGELFF

j_call: TRBJ2-7
d_call: TRBD1
v_call: TRBV6-2/TRBV6-3
clone_size: many
cdr3_nt: TGTGCCAGCACCGGACAGGGGCCCTACGAGCAGTACTTC
cdr3_aa: CASTGQGPYEQYF

j_call: TRBJ2-3
d_call: TRBD2
v_call: TRBV10-1
clone_size: few
cdr3_nt: TGCGCCAGTCAACCGGGACTAGCGGGAATAGATACGCAGTATTTT
cdr3_aa: CASQPGLAGIDTQYF